The next 16 T cell receptor beta chains were all read from a single sample in a study of PD-L1 blockade in urothelial cancer (TCRdb year 2017). Libraries were prepared through the immunoSEQ multiplex PCR assay. The table comes from immuneACCESS by way of TCRdb, which keeps in-frame sequences with V and J called. Part of the clones is missing from these tables; in studies checked, under half for an unresolved V gene and the rest for unknown reasons. The sample table lists approximately 100,000 clones, over 80% of them with a count of one. The top ten clones comprise roughly 0.93% of the sample. Source: PBMCs, taken around atezolizumab (anti-PD-L1) treatment. Every receptor here comes from a woman aged 80 or over with urothelial cancer.

The CDR3 region is CAISESQARPTSYEQYF. The CDR3 coding sequence is TGTGCCATCAGTGAGTCCCAAGCGAGGCCCACCTCCTACGAGCAGTACTTC. The gene calls are TRBV10-3 and TRBJ2-7; D not certain. V was shortened by 0 bases and J by 0 bases, with 15 bases between the two germline ends. CDR1 and CDR2 from the germline V gene are ENHRY and SYGVKD. The CDR3 length is 17 residues.

The chain's CDR3 is CASMRDQNVEQYF. For the CDR3, the DNA is TGTGCCAGCATGAGGGATCAAAATGTCGAGCAGTACTTC. This chain uses TRBV2 with TRBJ2-7; D possibly corresponds to TRBD2 (5 bases). The CDR3 sequence is 13 residues long. V was pared by 7 bases and J by 6 bases, with 16 bases between. Germline V gene sequence: CDR1 SNHLY, CDR2 FYNNEI. Complete variable domain (other parts from reference TRBV2 and TRBJ2-7): EPEVTQTPSHQVTQMGQEVILRCVPISNHLYFYWYRQILGQKVEFLVSFYNNEISEKSEIFDDQFSVERPDGSNFTLKIRSTKLEDSAMYFCASMRDQNVEQYFGPGTRLTVT.

This chain connects TRBV7-9 to TRBJ1-5, with unresolved D. CDR3 length: 14 amino acids. Trimming stripped 5 bases from V and 3 bases from J, with 11 bases between. CDR1 and CDR2 (germline): SEHNR, FQNEAQ (reference sequence). The CDR3 DNA is TGTGCCAGCAGCCCTGTGGGCTACAATCAGCCCCAGCATTTT. Its protein product is CASSPVGYNQPQHF.

The chain uses TRBV30 and TRBJ1-6, with TRBD1 matching 7 bases. Germline CDR1 and CDR2: GTSNPN and SVGIG (reference sequence). CDR3 length equals 15 residues. V shed 0 bases, J shed 4 bases, and the junction held 3 bases outside the gene matches. This CDR3 is CAWSVPGQYNSPLHF. The CDR3 DNA follows: TGTGCCTGGAGTGTACCGGGACAGTATAATTCACCCCTCCACTTT.

The chain is built from TRBV30 and TRBJ1-5; 7 bases are shared with TRBD1. The germline V gene has CDR1 GTSNPN and CDR2 SVGIG (reference sequence). The CDR3 sequence is 13 residues long. J lost 6 bases, V lost 2 bases, and 4 bases had no gene match. CDR3 nucleotides: TGTGCCTGGAGTCCACAGGGGTCTCAGCCCCAGCATTTT. It is translated as CAWSPQGSQPQHF.

The chain uses TRBV28 and TRBJ2-1; tentatively, D is TRBD2 (6 bases). CDR1 MDHEN and CDR2 SYDVKM come from the germline V gene. V lost 6 bases, J lost 3 bases, and 9 bases lay in between. The CDR3 loop spans 13 amino acids. CDR3 nucleotide sequence: TGTGCCAGCAGGATGGGGGGCTACAATGAGCAGTTCTTC. Its protein product is CASRMGGYNEQFF.

The chain joins TRBV18 to TRBJ1-3, with D maybe TRBD1 (6 bases). CDR3 length equals 17 residues. Trimming took off 3 bases at V and 2 bases at J, with 17 bases between the two ends. Germline V gives CDR1 KGHSH, CDR2 LQKENI. For the CDR3, the DNA is TGTGCCAGCTCACCGACCACATTCAGGGGTACTGGAAACACCATATATTTT. Translation: CASSPTTFRGTGNTIYF.

The V gene is TRBV4-1, the J gene TRBJ2-3, with TRBD2 identical over 12 bases. CDR1 is MGHRA, CDR2 YSYEKL, per germline. V was clipped by 4 bases and J by 3 bases; unmatched bases: 11. The CDR3 is 18 amino acids. The CDR3 loop is CASSPPSGREGPTDTQYF. The CDR3 bases are TGCGCCAGCAGCCCTCCTAGCGGGAGGGAAGGACCTACAGATACGCAGTATTTT.

The chain carries TRBV5-1 and TRBJ2-1; TRBD2 might be the D (6 bases). The germline CDR1 and CDR2 sequences are SGHRS and YFSETQ. This CDR3 has 14 residues. Deletions cut 5 bases from V and 9 bases from J, with 18 bases between. Here the CDR3 reads CASRRGREGREQFF. The CDR3 DNA reads TGCGCCAGCAGGCGGGGACGAGAGGGTCGTGAGCAGTTCTTC.

The rearrangement joins TRBV7-2 to TRBJ2-7, with 7 bases fitting TRBD2. This CDR3 contains 15 residues. Germline V gene lookup returns CDR1 SGHTA and CDR2 FQGNSA. V was clipped by 1 base and J by 1 base; unmatched bases: 4. The CDR3 loop is CASSLGASGSYEQYF. CDR3 bases: TGTGCCAGCAGCTTAGGGGCTAGCGGATCCTACGAGCAGTACTTC.

This sequence joins TRBV6-1 and TRBJ1-2; D remains unclear. The V gene lost 2 bases and the J gene lost 4 bases, with 14 bases spanning the gap. Germline CDR1 reads MNHNS; CDR2 reads SASEGT. The CDR3 totals 15 residues. This CDR3 reads CASSEPREAVYGYTF. CDR3 coding DNA: TGTGCCAGCAGTGAACCCCGTGAGGCAGTCTATGGCTACACCTTC.

This clone was detected only a few times. The chain is built from TRBV7-9 and TRBJ2-1; tentatively, D is TRBD2 (5 bases). Between the trimmed V and J ends, which lost 4 bases and 10 bases, there was a span of 8 bases. Germline assignment: CDR1 SEHNR and CDR2 FQNEAQ (reference sequence). The CDR3 extends over 11 amino acids. The CDR3 protein is CASSSGIEQFF. The CDR3 DNA is TGTGCCAGCAGCTCCGGGATAGAGCAGTTCTTC.

The chain carries TRBV6-5 and TRBJ2-5; 11 bases are a match to TRBD2. The CDR3 is 15 residues long. Germline V gene lookup returns CDR1 MNHEY and CDR2 SVGAGI. Unmatched junction bases numbered 2, after V lost 0 bases and J lost 5 bases. This chain's CDR3 is CASSYSTSGSETQYF. Here the CDR3 DNA reads TGTGCCAGCAGTTACTCTACTAGCGGGAGTGAGACCCAGTACTTC.

This clone came up once. V usage is TRBV6-4 and J usage is TRBJ1-1; 9 bases line up with TRBD1. CDR1 and CDR2 (germline): MRHNA, SNTAGT. V dropped 8 bases and J dropped 5; count of bases not matched to a gene: 12. This CDR3 is built from 15 residues. CDR3 sequence reads: CASPKGLTGGTEAFF. CDR3 nucleotide sequence: TGTGCCAGCCCTAAGGGGCTGACAGGGGGTACTGAAGCTTTCTTT.

This clone was seen a few times. The V call is TRBV2, the J call TRBJ1-3, with D perhaps TRBD1 (6 bases). Germline V CDR1 and CDR2: SNHLY, FYNNEI. V was cut by 5 bases and J by 4 bases, with 12 bases left in between. The CDR3 covers 14 residues. The CDR3 is CASSWGQSGNTIYF. Here the CDR3 DNA reads TGTGCCAGCAGTTGGGGACAATCCGGAAACACCATATATTTT.

V gene TRBV28 combines with J gene TRBJ2-1; 10 bases map to TRBD2. Germline V gives CDR1 MDHEN, CDR2 SYDVKM. Losses at the gene ends were 7 bases for V and 8 bases for J; bases not matched to a gene: 5. This CDR3 has 13 amino acids. CDR3 protein: CASTSGSPDEQFF. CDR3 sequence (DNA): TGTGCCAGCACTAGCGGGAGTCCCGATGAGCAGTTCTTC.